Below are 27 T cell receptor beta chains sequenced from a single sample in a study of T cells after yellow fever vaccination. TCRdb re-called the 5' RACE reads with MiXCR, one entry per CDR3 protein. The top ten clones hold approximately 15% of a sample with under 600,000 distinct CDR3 sequences, around a fifth of them seen once. This sample comprised PBMCs, obtained approximately 22 days after the first yellow fever vaccination. The receptor set was obtained from a man between 18 and 29 years old who received the YFV17D yellow fever vaccine.

This clonotype was seen only a few times. This sequence joins TRBV5-4 and TRBJ1-1, with D perhaps TRBD1 (5 bases). Germline values: CDR1 SGHNT, CDR2 YYREEE (reference sequence). Deletions cut 4 bases from V and 0 bases from J, with 16 bases between. The CDR3 consists of 16 residues. The CDR3 here is CASSVDLGTMNTEAFF. The CDR3 DNA sequence: TGTGCCAGCAGCGTCGATTTAGGGACCATGAACACTGAAGCTTTCTTT.

In this sample, this clonotype turned up a few times. This sequence joins TRBV11-3 and TRBJ2-2; the match to TRBD1 covers 8 bases. This CDR3 comprises 15 residues. The germline V gene has CDR1 SGHNT and CDR2 YENEEA. V dropped 6 bases and J dropped 7; count of bases not matched to a gene: 10. CDR3 DNA: TGTGCCAGCAGGTCCGGACAGGGAGTAGGCGGGGAGCTGTTTTTT. Encoded protein: CASRSGQGVGGELFF.

This clonotype occurred many times. The rearrangement uses TRBV6-6 and TRBJ2-3, with unresolved D. CDR1 and CDR2 from the germline V gene are MNHNY and SVGAGI (reference sequence). The CDR3 runs 12 residues. V was cut by 0 bases and J by 4 bases, with 2 bases left in between. The CDR3 spells CASSYSPDTQYF. As DNA, the CDR3 is TGTGCCAGCAGTTACTCCCCAGATACGCAGTATTTT.

This clonotype was observed a few times. The chain is built from TRBV29-1 and TRBJ2-1; D is ambiguous. This CDR3 is 11 amino acids long. Germline V gene data show CDR1 as SQVTM and CDR2 as ANQGSEA. V lost 0 bases to trimming and J lost 8 bases, with 5 bases between them. CDR3 in DNA: TGCAGCGTTGAAGATTGGTATGAGCAGTTCTTC. Protein product: CSVEDWYEQFF.

The chain combines TRBV6-5 with TRBJ2-7, with D perhaps matching TRBD1 (6 bases). Trimming stripped 2 bases from V and 7 bases from J, with 24 bases between. From germline, CDR1 is MNHEY and CDR2 SVGAGI. CDR3 length equals 17 residues. DNA for the CDR3: TGTGCCAGCAGTTACCGCGCCTCACAGGGATCCCATTGGGAGCAGTACTTC. It codes for CASSYRASQGSHWEQYF.

V is TRBV6-2 or TRBV6-3 and J is TRBJ2-1; no definite D call. The germline CDR1 and CDR2 sequences are MNHEY and SVGEGT. Deletions cut 5 bases from V and 0 bases from J, with 5 bases between. The CDR3 is 13 residues long. Here the CDR3 DNA reads TGTGCCAGCAGTGATACCTCCTACAATGAGCAGTTCTTC. As protein: CASSDTSYNEQFF.

A word on this clonotype: This sequence may be a read error, since a much larger clone differs from it by one base. This chain connects TRBV3-1 to TRBJ2-1; no clear D gene. The germline V and J ends were trimmed by 3 bases and 8 bases, with 11 bases remaining between them. This CDR3 is 13 amino acids long. Germline V gene lookup returns CDR1 LGHDT and CDR2 YNNKEL (reference sequence). The CDR3 coding sequence is TGTGCCAGCAGCCATAATGGGCCTGATGAGCAGTTCTTC. Its translation is CASSHNGPDEQFF.

The V gene is TRBV20-1, the J gene TRBJ2-5; D uncertain. Germline CDR1 and CDR2: DFQATT and SNEGSKA (reference sequence). Trimming cost V 6 bases and J 4 bases, with 6 bases left between them. The length of the CDR3 is 10 residues. The CDR3 DNA follows: TGCAGTGCCACGGCAGAGACCCAGTACTTC. Amino acids: CSATAETQYF.

This clonotype was counted at least ten times. The chain joins TRBV5-1 to TRBJ1-2; D ambiguous. The CDR3 has 17 residues. Trimming stripped 0 bases from V and 4 bases from J, with 19 bases between. Germline V lookup: CDR1 SGHRS, CDR2 YFSETQ. The CDR3 loop reads CASSLEASVNLPYGYTF. The CDR3 DNA sequence: TGCGCCAGCAGCTTGGAGGCATCAGTCAACCTACCCTATGGCTACACCTTC.

This clonotype turned up a few times. The chain employs TRBV20-1 and TRBJ2-7, with TRBD1 as a possible D gene (5 bases). V was pared by 1 base and J by 3 bases, with 16 bases between. The CDR3 runs to 15 residues. Germline CDR1 reads DFQATT; CDR2 reads SNEGSKA (reference sequence). CDR3 bases: TGCAGTGCTAGAGTTGGGTATGGACACAGCTACGAGCAGTACGTC. Its translation: CSARVGYGHSYEQYV.

The chain employs TRBV11-2 and TRBJ2-1; TRBD2 matches at 7 bases. This CDR3 region has 13 residues. Trimming removed 5 bases from V and 6 bases from J; junction bases left unmatched: 4. CDR1 is SGHAT and CDR2 is FQNNGV in the germline V gene. The CDR3 DNA sequence: TGTGCCAGCAGCGCGCCGGGGGGCAATGAGCAGTTCTTC. It specifies CASSAPGGNEQFF.

This chain's CDR3 is CASSLGDLVQYF. In DNA form, the CDR3 reads TGTGCCAGCAGCTTAGGGGATCTAGTTCAGTACTTC. V and J are TRBV7-2 and TRBJ2-4, with D uncertain. Trimming pared 1 base from V and 11 bases from J, leaving 9 bases between. Germline CDR1 is SGHTA and CDR2 is FQGNSA. CDR3 size: 12 residues.

This clonotype came up many times. The V gene is TRBV12-3 or TRBV12-4, the J gene TRBJ2-2; D is perhaps TRBD1 (5 bases). This CDR3 spans 15 amino acids. Trimming shortened V by 5 bases and J by 5 bases, and 15 bases separated the two germline ends. CDR3 sequence: CASSGTNRQTGELFF. The DNA of the CDR3 is TGTGCCAGCAGTGGTACAAACAGACAGACCGGGGAGCTGTTTTTT.

CDR3 amino acids: CASEKQENYGYTF. CDR3 nucleotide sequence: TGTGCCAGCGAAAAACAGGAAAACTATGGCTACACCTTC. The V and J genes are TRBV19 and TRBJ1-2; tentative D call: TRBD1 (5 bases). V lost 9 bases to trimming and J lost 2 bases, with 13 bases between them. The CDR3 covers 13 residues. Per germline, CDR1 LNHDA and CDR2 SQIVND (reference sequence).

V is TRBV20-1 and J is TRBJ2-5; D unresolved. Deletions cut 5 bases from V and 5 bases from J, with 12 bases between. The CDR3 has 12 amino acids. Germline V lookup: CDR1 DFQATT, CDR2 SNEGSKA (reference sequence). The CDR3 spells CSAEQLLETQYF. Here the CDR3 DNA reads TGCAGTGCTGAGCAACTTCTCGAGACCCAGTACTTC.

This chain links TRBV12-3 or TRBV12-4 with TRBJ1-5; D may be TRBD1 (5 bases). The CDR3 length is 14 residues. With 6 bases removed from V and 5 bases from J, the gap between germline ends came to 14 bases. CDR3 sequence reads: CASSLPGGDQPQHF. CDR3 nucleotide sequence: TGTGCCAGCAGCTTACCTGGGGGGGATCAGCCCCAGCATTTT.

The chain is built from TRBV5-1 and TRBJ2-2, with D possibly matching TRBD1 (6 bases). The germline gives CDR1 SGHRS, CDR2 YFSETQ. The CDR3 is 15 residues long. Trimming pared 3 bases from V and 6 bases from J, leaving 15 bases between. CDR3 protein: CASSSGAASAGELFF. The CDR3 bases are TGCGCCAGCAGCTCAGGGGCTGCAAGTGCCGGGGAGCTGTTTTTT.

The genes are TRBV6-2 or TRBV6-3 and TRBJ2-1; 9 bases are shared with TRBD1. Germline trimming cut 4 bases from V and 11 bases from J; bases unmatched to any gene: 6. The CDR3 covers 13 residues. Germline loops: CDR1 MNHEY, CDR2 SVGEGT. The CDR3 region is CASSSLGQGKQFF. CDR3 coding DNA: TGTGCCAGCAGTTCGCTTGGACAGGGGAAGCAGTTCTTC.

V gene TRBV19 combines with J gene TRBJ2-7; 12 positions match TRBD2. The CDR3 runs 14 residues. Germline V gene lookup returns CDR1 LNHDA and CDR2 SQIVND (reference sequence). V shed 6 bases, J shed 6 bases, and the junction held 6 bases outside the gene matches. The CDR3 loop is CASRRTSGASEQYF. The CDR3 DNA reads TGTGCCAGTAGGCGGACTAGCGGGGCATCCGAGCAGTACTTC. The full variable domain, completed using reference TRBV19 and TRBJ2-7, is DGGITQSPKYLFRKEGQNVTLSCEQNLNHDAMYWYRQDPGQGLRLIYYSQIVNDFQKGDIAEGYSVSREKKESFPLTVTSAQKNPTAFYLCASRRTSGASEQYFGPGTRLTVT.

Only a few counts were recorded for this clonotype. V usage is TRBV6-1 and J usage is TRBJ2-7; 7 positions match TRBD2. This CDR3 is built from 14 residues. Germline loops: CDR1 MNHNS, CDR2 SASEGT. After removal of 1 base from V and 2 bases from J, the junction contained 2 bases not matched to a gene. CDR3 sequence (DNA): TGTGCCAGCAGTGAAGGGGGGGGACCCTACGAGCAGTACGTC. Protein sequence: CASSEGGGPYEQYV.

The rearrangement joins TRBV10-3 to TRBJ1-4; no firm D call. Germline V gene lookup returns CDR1 ENHRY and CDR2 SYGVKD. The V gene lost 5 bases and the J gene lost 6 bases, with 10 bases spanning the gap. The CDR3 loop spans 13 amino acids. DNA of the CDR3: TGTGCCATCAGTCCTCGCGGGGATGAAAAACTGTTTTTT. Its translation: CAISPRGDEKLFF.

The chain uses TRBV11-2 and TRBJ2-1; 12 bases fit TRBD2. The ends lost 4 bases at V and 9 bases at J; junction bases unmatched: 19. Germline loops: CDR1 SGHAT, CDR2 FQNNGV. The CDR3 loop spans 19 amino acids. The CDR3 nucleotides are TGTGCCAGCAGCTCCTTTAGGGCTAGCGGGGGGGCGGGAGGAGCTGAGCAGTTCTTC. Translating it yields CASSSFRASGGAGGAEQFF.

This clonotype was seen a handful of times. This chain uses TRBV7-2 with TRBJ1-5, with TRBD1 identical over 8 bases. CDR3 length: 17 amino acids. Germline assignment: CDR1 SGHTA and CDR2 FQGNSA. V shed 5 bases, J shed 4 bases, and the junction held 13 bases outside the gene matches. CDR3 sequence reads: CASSLHFGTGVNQPQHF. The DNA of the CDR3 is TGTGCCAGCAGCCTGCACTTCGGGACAGGAGTGAATCAGCCCCAGCATTTT.

This clonotype came up a few times. The chain couples TRBV21-1 to TRBJ1-6; TRBD1, the table's D call, was not compared with the DNA. TRBV21-1 is a recognized pseudogene. CDR3 length equals 15 residues. Here the CDR3 reads CASSKGEGAVSPLHF. In DNA, the CDR3 is TGTGCCAGCAGCAAAGGGGAGGGGGCGGTCTCACCCCTCCACTTT.

A few counts support this clonotype. V usage is TRBV30 and J usage is TRBJ2-5; D may be TRBD2 (7 bases). Between the trimmed V and J ends, which lost 0 bases and 0 bases, there was a span of 14 bases. The CDR3 sequence is 16 residues long. Germline-derived CDR1 and CDR2 are GTSNPN and SVGIG (reference sequence). The CDR3 region has the DNA TGTGCCTGGAGTGTGGGCGGGGGCCTGTACCAAGAGACCCAGTACTTC. Its protein product is CAWSVGGGLYQETQYF.

The chain combines TRBV27 with TRBJ2-3; D unclear. The CDR3 totals 12 residues. Per germline, CDR1 MNHEY and CDR2 SMNVEV (reference sequence). V lost 8 bases, J lost 6 bases, and 12 bases lay in between. CDR3 in DNA: TGTGCCAGCGGAGTGTATTCGGATACGCAGTATTTT. Its translation: CASGVYSDTQYF.

This clonotype has more than one count but fewer than ten. The chain combines TRBV28 with TRBJ2-6; possible D gene TRBD1, 5 bases. Germline V gene lookup returns CDR1 MDHEN and CDR2 SYDVKM. Trimming removed 6 bases at V and 1 base at J, with 13 bases between. This CDR3 has 16 residues. The DNA for the CDR3 is TGTGCCAGCAGACTTCCTCCAGGGTCTGGGGCCAACGTCCTGACTTTC. Translating gives CASRLPPGSGANVLTF. The variable domain in full, with the rest retrieved from reference TRBV28 and TRBJ2-6, is DVKVTQSSRYLVKRTGEKVFLECVQDMDHENMFWYRQDPGLGLRLIYFSYDVKMKEKGDIPEGYSVSREKKERFSLILESASTNQTSMYLCASRLPPGSGANVLTFGAGSRLTVL.